Following are 23 T cell receptor beta chains from one sample sequenced in a study of high-grade serous ovarian cancer treatment subgroups. The tumor samples were collected prior to definitive surgery or chemotherapy. This table comes from immunoSEQ multiplex PCR, and its TCRdb copy is limited to in-frame clones, with some not included. The sample yields thousands of clones, around 85% seen once. Sequencing used tumor tissue. These receptors were obtained from a human donor with high-grade serous ovarian cancer.

The V call is TRBV15, the J call TRBJ2-7; D is unresolved. This CDR3 is 15 amino acids long. Deletions cut 0 bases from V and 1 base from J, with 10 bases between. Germline CDR1 reads LNHNV; CDR2 reads YYDKDF (reference sequence). Here the CDR3 reads CATSRDGTGSYEQYF. CDR3 nucleotide sequence: TGTGCCACCAGCAGAGATGGAACGGGTTCCTACGAGCAGTACTTC. Together with reference TRBV15 and TRBJ2-7, the CDR3 gives the full variable domain: DAMVIQNPRYQVTQFGKPVTLSCSQTLNHNVMYWYQQKSSQAPKLLFHYYDKDFNNEADTPDNFQSRRPNTSFCFLDIRSPGLGDTAMYLCATSRDGTGSYEQYFGPGTRLTVT.

The chain is built from TRBV7-6 and TRBJ2-5; D might be TRBD1 (5 bases). Deletions cut 0 bases from V and 2 bases from J, with 13 bases between. Germline V gene data show CDR1 as SGHVS and CDR2 as FNYEAQ. The CDR3 loop spans 16 amino acids. The CDR3 bases are TGTGCCAGCAGCTTAGCGGCAGGGTTGGGGCAAGAGACCCAGTACTTC. Protein product: CASSLAAGLGQETQYF.

The chain links TRBV19 to TRBJ2-2, with D perhaps matching TRBD1 or TRBD2 (6 bases each). The length of the CDR3 is 14 residues. V was shortened by 10 bases and J by 0 bases, with 12 bases between the two germline ends. Per germline, CDR1 LNHDA and CDR2 SQIVND (reference sequence). The CDR3 protein is CATRGEANTGELFF. The CDR3 bases are TGTGCCACTAGGGGGGAGGCGAACACCGGGGAGCTGTTTTTT.

V usage is TRBV19 and J usage is TRBJ2-7, with 7 bases that match TRBD1. The CDR3 extends over 13 amino acids. V was clipped by 5 bases and J by 3 bases; unmatched bases: 4. Germline V CDR1 and CDR2: LNHDA, SQIVND (reference sequence). As DNA, the CDR3 is TGTGCCAGTAGTCCCGGGACAGACTACGAGCAGTACTTC. It specifies CASSPGTDYEQYF.

The chain is built from TRBV6-1 and TRBJ2-5; D is undetermined. With the DNA end fitting TRBJ2-7 better, the J assignment may be wrong. This CDR3 is built from 15 residues. Germline CDR1 is MNHNS and CDR2 is SASEGT. CDR3 bases: TGTGCCAGCAGTGAAGGCTGGAACTTCTCCTACGAGCAGTACTTC. Its translation is CASSEGWNFSYEQYF.

Of note for this clone: A read error may produce the germline difference seen at one junction end. V is TRBV28 and J is TRBJ2-4; D not resolved. The CDR3 loop spans 13 amino acids. Germline CDR1 is MDHEN and CDR2 is SYDVKM. CDR3 residues: CASSFNRVSSSHF. The CDR3 DNA reads TGTGCCAGCAGTTTCAACCGGGTCAGTTCGAGTCACTTC.

This chain connects TRBV19 to TRBJ1-6; 7 bases fit TRBD1. Per germline, CDR1 LNHDA and CDR2 SQIVND (reference sequence). V was clipped by 3 bases and J by 2 bases; unmatched bases: 7. The length of the CDR3 is 17 residues. The CDR3 loop reads CASSISGTVTYNSPLHF. CDR3 in DNA: TGTGCCAGTAGTATCTCCGGGACAGTTACCTATAATTCACCCCTCCACTTT.

This chain uses TRBV6-5 with TRBJ2-5; a weak D match, TRBD1 (5 bases). The germline V gene has CDR1 MNHEY and CDR2 SVGAGI. V lost 7 bases and J 1 base, leaving 10 bases between the germline ends. The CDR3 length is 13 residues. The chain's CDR3 is CASNPTAQETQYF. CDR3 DNA: TGTGCCAGCAACCCGACAGCCCAAGAGACCCAGTACTTC.

The chain links TRBV5-6 to TRBJ2-7, with 7 bases lining up with TRBD2. This CDR3 spans 15 amino acids. The germline CDR1 and CDR2 sequences are SGHDT and YYEEEE. The ends lost 0 bases at V and 6 bases at J; junction bases unmatched: 9. In nucleotides, the CDR3 is TGTGCCAGCAGCTTGGCGGGACTACTCCTACTCGAGCAGTACTTC. As protein: CASSLAGLLLLEQYF. Using reference TRBV5-6 and TRBJ2-7 for the parts outside the CDR3, the full variable domain is DAGVTQSPTHLIKTRGQQVTLRCSPKSGHDTVSWYQQALGQGPQFIFQYYEEEERQRGNFPDRFSGHQFPNYSSELNVNALLLGDSALYLCASSLAGLLLLEQYFGPGTRLTVT.

CDR3 loop: CASSFTSGRSSYNEQFF. The CDR3 nucleotides read TGTGCCAGCAGTTTTACTAGCGGACGGAGCTCCTACAATGAGCAGTTCTTC. The chain recombines TRBV5-4 with TRBJ2-1, with 8 bases aligning to TRBD2. The CDR3 extends over 17 amino acids. Germline V gives CDR1 SGHNT, CDR2 YYREEE (reference sequence). V gave up 5 bases and J gave up 0 bases; unmatched junction bases: 10.

V is TRBV11-2 and J is TRBJ2-7; either TRBD1 or TRBD2 may fit D (5 bases each). Trimming removed 5 bases at V and 0 bases at J, with 14 bases between. Germline CDR1 SGHAT, CDR2 FQNNGV. This CDR3 comprises 15 residues. In DNA, the CDR3 is TGTGCCAGCAGCCCCCCGGGGCGGAGCTCCTACGAGCAGTACTTC. Translated: CASSPPGRSSYEQYF.

There are a few counts of this clone. The chain links TRBV6-1 to TRBJ2-5; a possible D gene is TRBD1 (8 bases). Germline lookup yields CDR1 MNHNS and CDR2 SASEGT. The CDR3 is 18 residues long. The V end lost 4 bases, the J end lost 1 base, and 22 bases lay between the germline ends. CDR3 sequence (DNA): TGTGCCAGCAGTGCGACAGGGGAGGGGTTGTTGAGCCAAGAGACCCAGTACTTC. Its protein is CASSATGEGLLSQETQYF.

The V gene is TRBV5-6, the J gene TRBJ2-5, with TRBD2 matching over 11 bases. Germline-derived CDR1 and CDR2 are SGHDT and YYEEEE. This CDR3 spans 18 amino acids. The V gene end was trimmed by 1 base and the J gene end by 5 bases; junction bases not matched to a gene: 13. The CDR3 coding sequence is TGTGCCAGCAGCTTGAGGGCGACTAGCGGGATTAAGAGGGAGACCCAGTACTTC. Its protein product is CASSLRATSGIKRETQYF.

The sample holds a few counts of this clone. V is TRBV18 and J is TRBJ2-7, with D tentatively TRBD1 (5 bases). CDR1 KGHSH and CDR2 LQKENI come from the germline V gene. V was pared by 0 bases and J by 1 base, with 7 bases between. The CDR3 consists of 14 residues. Written as DNA, the CDR3 is TGTGCCAGCTCACCACCGCAGGGATCCTACGAGCAGTACTTC. Amino acid sequence: CASSPPQGSYEQYF.

The rearrangement uses TRBV5-1 and TRBJ2-3; TRBD2 agrees at 11 bases. Germline V gene lookup returns CDR1 SGHRS and CDR2 YFSETQ. This CDR3 has 17 residues. The J segment lost 6 bases and the V segment lost 1 base, leaving 10 bases of the junction unmatched. This CDR3 is CASSLPASGRLGDTQYF. CDR3 coding DNA: TGCGCCAGCAGCTTGCCAGCTAGCGGGAGGCTCGGGGATACGCAGTATTTT. The whole variable domain, filled in from reference TRBV5-1 and TRBJ2-3, reads KAGVTQTPRYLIKTRGQQVTLSCSPISGHRSVSWYQQTPGQGLQFLFEYFSETQRNKGNFPGRFSGRQFSNSRSEMNVSTLELGDSALYLCASSLPASGRLGDTQYFGPGTRLTVL.

The chain recombines TRBV2 with TRBJ2-6, with D unresolved. CDR3 length equals 14 residues. Germline V gene sequence: CDR1 SNHLY, CDR2 FYNNEI. Trimming stripped 6 bases from V and 2 bases from J, with 8 bases between. CDR3 nucleotide sequence: TGTGCCAGCAGATGGGCGGCTGGGGCCAACGTCCTGACTTTC. Translating it yields CASRWAAGANVLTF.

This clone was seen only once. The V call is TRBV13, the J call TRBJ2-2; no firm D call. V lost 6 bases and J 6 bases, leaving 8 bases between the germline ends. This CDR3 spans 12 amino acids. Germline V gene data show CDR1 as PRHDT and CDR2 as FYEKMQ (reference sequence). CDR3 sequence: CASSYVAGELFF. The CDR3 DNA sequence: TGTGCCAGCAGTTACGTAGCCGGGGAGCTGTTTTTT.

The chain recombines TRBV19 with TRBJ1-4; 11 bases align to TRBD1. This CDR3 is 17 amino acids long. Germline loops: CDR1 LNHDA, CDR2 SQIVND (reference sequence). V dropped 4 bases and J dropped 5; count of bases not matched to a gene: 9. The CDR3 reads CASSSPTGQGANEKLFF. The CDR3 DNA sequence: TGTGCCAGTAGTAGCCCAACCGGACAGGGGGCGAATGAAAAACTGTTTTTT.

This chain links TRBV7-6 with TRBJ1-3; D possibly corresponds to TRBD1 (6 bases). Germline V CDR1 and CDR2: SGHVS, FNYEAQ. V lost 5 bases to trimming and J lost 6 bases, with 11 bases between them. This CDR3 comprises 13 residues. The CDR3 nucleotides read TGTGCCAGCAGCGGGGGCCATTTAAACACCATATATTTT. Protein product: CASSGGHLNTIYF.

This chain links TRBV5-4 with TRBJ2-1; 8 bases are a match to TRBD2. CDR3 length equals 14 residues. After removal of 1 base from V and 4 bases from J, the junction contained 1 base not matched to a gene. The germline V gene has CDR1 SGHNT and CDR2 YYREEE (reference sequence). The CDR3, as DNA: TGTGCCAGCAGCTTGCGGGGGGGGTACAATGAGCAGTTCTTC. Its protein is CASSLRGGYNEQFF.

This clone was seen only a few times. This chain connects TRBV7-9 to TRBJ1-2; D not certain. The CDR3 sequence is 14 residues long. CDR1 SEHNR and CDR2 FQNEAQ come from the germline V gene (reference sequence). Trimming cost V 5 bases and J 5 bases, with 15 bases left between them. CDR3 loop: CASSPAGREYGYTF. CDR3 sequence (DNA): TGTGCCAGCAGCCCCGCGGGCAGAGAATATGGCTACACCTTC.

The chain recombines TRBV28 with TRBJ1-1; 8 bases fit TRBD1. V lost 6 bases to trimming and J lost 4 bases; unmatched junction nucleotides: 7. The CDR3 length is 14 residues. Germline CDR1 reads MDHEN; CDR2 reads SYDVKM. The CDR3: CASRSRQGPTEAFF. In DNA, the CDR3 is TGTGCCAGCAGAAGCAGACAGGGGCCCACTGAAGCTTTCTTT.

V usage is TRBV4-1 and J usage is TRBJ1-2; TRBD1 might be the D (6 bases). This CDR3 has 16 residues. Germline V gene lookup returns CDR1 MGHRA and CDR2 YSYEKL. Trimming took 1 base from V and 5 from J, leaving 17 bases between them. The CDR3 region has the DNA TGCGCCAGCAGCCAAGTGGAAGGGGGATCTTCATATGGCTACACCTTC. This gives the protein CASSQVEGGSSYGYTF.